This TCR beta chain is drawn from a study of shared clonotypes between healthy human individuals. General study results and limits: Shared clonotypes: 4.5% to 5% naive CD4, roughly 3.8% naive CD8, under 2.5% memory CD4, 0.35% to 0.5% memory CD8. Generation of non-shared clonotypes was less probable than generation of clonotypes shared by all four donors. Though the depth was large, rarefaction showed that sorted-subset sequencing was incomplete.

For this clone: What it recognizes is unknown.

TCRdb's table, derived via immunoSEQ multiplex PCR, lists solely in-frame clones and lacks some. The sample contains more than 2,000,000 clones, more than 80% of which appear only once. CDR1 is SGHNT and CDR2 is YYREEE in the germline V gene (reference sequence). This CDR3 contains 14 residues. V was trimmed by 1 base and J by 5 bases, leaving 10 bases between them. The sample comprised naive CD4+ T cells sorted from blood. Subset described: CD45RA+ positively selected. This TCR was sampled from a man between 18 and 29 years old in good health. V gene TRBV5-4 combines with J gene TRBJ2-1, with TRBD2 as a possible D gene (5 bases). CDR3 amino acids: CASSLKGSDNEQFF. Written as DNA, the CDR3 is TGTGCCAGCAGCTTGAAGGGTAGCGACAATGAGCAGTTCTTC.